Detailed here is one T cell receptor beta chain. No cognate antigen has been identified for it. Qualities for individual bases were not recorded, and no much larger clone is one base off. This record comes from a study of blood T cells in healthy people across ages (dated by TCRdb to between 2015 and 2016). With regard to the full study: In model experiments, template switching captured roughly one uniquely barcoded TCR beta cDNA molecule for every two T cells. To avoid experimental bias, donors of different ages were distributed randomly across sequencing lanes. Donors were grouped into four age groups: young (average 16 years), middle-aged (about 38), aged (around 60) and long-lived (over 80). The study measured age-related changes in TCR beta repertoire diversity using deep sequencing normalized with unique cDNA molecular identifiers. Using the same blood draw, the study looked at two additional independent replicas of 1 million unique cDNA reads for two donors, one aged 18 to 30 and the other aged 80 or older. Study-wide findings and limitations: The long-lived group showed more naive CD4+ T cells, fewer expanded clones and increased TCR diversity than the aged group, suggesting age selection. The CMV infection status of donors was not known, potentially confounding age-related changes in expanded clonotypes. Since profiling was done on bulk unsorted PBMCs, naive and antigen-experienced compartments could not be conclusively compared. Estimates of total diversity based on one million sequenced T cells were regarded as lower bounds and as underestimates. A strong correlation was found between observed TCR beta diversity and the percentage of naive T cells measured by flow cytometry. Observed TCR beta diversity per million T cells fell roughly linearly with age, and a significant reduction was already apparent by age roughly 41.

As encoded in the germline V gene, CDR1 is SGHRS while CDR2 is YFSETQ. CDR3 length: 15 amino acids, cysteine to phenylalanine. This entry keeps only the CDR3 DNA: 45 bases, framed from base 1. Trimming takes 0 bases from V and 5 bases from J, and the germline ends sit 9 bases apart. Receptor amplification or capture employed 5' RACE. Sequenced using an Illumina HiSeq 2500. The second PCR ran for roughly 7 to 11 cycles and used a J-beta primer mix along with a sample-barcoded 5' primer. Each TCR beta cDNA molecule received a unique molecular identifier from a template-switch 5' adaptor carrying 12 random nucleotides. Each sample yielded at least 3 million CDR3-containing paired-end reads. The Mint cDNA synthesis kit, primed by a TRBC-specific oligonucleotide, was used to synthesize first-strand cDNA from all RNA. Following uracil-DNA glycosylase treatment, a first 18-cycle PCR with universal primers M1SS and BC2_uni_R was performed on all cDNA. In the authors' own workflow: For normalization, 1 million high-quality reads were randomly selected from each sample, with every read carrying a distinct molecular identifier. Instead of being binned into consensus sequences, reads that shared molecular identifiers were thrown out. MiTCR, run with a Q25 quality threshold and the strictest error-elimination algorithm, handled CDR3 identification, clonotype clustering and error correction. Lower-bound total TCR beta diversity was estimated with a nonparametric unseen species model using Euler transformation. TCRdb reworked the public reads: Q25 trimming with fastp, MiXCR clone assembly, productive beta chains retained. Rows with one shared CDR3 protein collapse into an entry with the most common genes and DNA. Here the V and J calls rest on TCRdb's processing, not on the authors' analysis. The sample contains 660,000 or so distinct CDR3 sequences, roughly three fifths of them found a single time. The ten most abundant clones make up over 30% of the sample.

Donors were about 36 systemically healthy Caucasian individuals from Russia aged roughly 6 to 90 years. Ten milliliters of peripheral blood were collected from each donor into EDTA-treated Vacutainer tubes. Ficoll-Paque density-gradient centrifugation was used to isolate PBMCs, with at least 6.5 million per sample. Trizol reagent was used to extract total RNA from the PBMCs, yielding at least 6 micrograms per sample. The percentages of naive CD45RAhigh/CD27high T cells were determined by flow cytometry on a PBMC aliquot from every donor. The sequenced sample consisted of blood. The chain is assembled from TRBV5-1 and TRBJ1-6, and perhaps TRBD1 as D gene, on 5 matching bases. The sequence derives from a man in his 60s in good health. The CDR3: CASSLAGYNNSPLHF. The DNA reads TGCGCCAGCAGCTTGGCAGGGTACAATAATTCACCCCTCCACTTT.